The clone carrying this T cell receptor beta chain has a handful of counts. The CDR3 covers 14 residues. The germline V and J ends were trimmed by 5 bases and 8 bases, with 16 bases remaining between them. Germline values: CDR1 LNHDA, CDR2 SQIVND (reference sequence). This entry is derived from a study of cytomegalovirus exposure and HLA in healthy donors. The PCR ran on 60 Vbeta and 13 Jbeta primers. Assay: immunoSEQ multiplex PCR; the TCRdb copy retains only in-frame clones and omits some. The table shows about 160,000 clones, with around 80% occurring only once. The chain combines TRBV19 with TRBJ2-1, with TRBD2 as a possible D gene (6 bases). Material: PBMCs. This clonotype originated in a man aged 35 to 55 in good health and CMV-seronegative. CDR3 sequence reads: CASSPRGGDDEQFF. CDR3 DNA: TGTGCCAGTAGTCCACGCGGAGGGGATGATGAGCAGTTCTTC.